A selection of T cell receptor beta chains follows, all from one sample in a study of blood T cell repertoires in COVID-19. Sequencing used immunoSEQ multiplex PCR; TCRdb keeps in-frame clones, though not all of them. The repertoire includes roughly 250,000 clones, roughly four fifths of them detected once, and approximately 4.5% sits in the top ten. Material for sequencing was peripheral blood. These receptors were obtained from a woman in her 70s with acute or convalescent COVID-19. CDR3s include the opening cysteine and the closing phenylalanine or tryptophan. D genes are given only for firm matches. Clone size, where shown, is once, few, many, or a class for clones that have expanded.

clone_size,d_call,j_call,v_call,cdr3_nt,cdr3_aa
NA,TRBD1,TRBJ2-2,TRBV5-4,TGTGCCAGCAGCCGGGATTACAGGGGATCGAGCACCGGGGAGCTGTTTTTT,CASSRDYRGSSTGELFF
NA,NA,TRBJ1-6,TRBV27,TGTGCCAGCAGGGAGGGTGAGTATAATTCACCCCTCCACTTT,CASREGEYNSPLHF
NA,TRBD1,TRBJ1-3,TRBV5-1,TGCGCCAGCAGCTCGGGGACAGCCGGAAACACCATATATTTT,CASSSGTAGNTIYF
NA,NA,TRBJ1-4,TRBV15,TGTGCCACCAGCAGAGATGCGGGGGAATGGATTGAAAAACTGTTTTTT,CATSRDAGEWIEKLFF
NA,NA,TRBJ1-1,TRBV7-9,TGTGCCAGCAGCCTCAACCAGGGCGGTAACACTGAAGCTTTCTTT,CASSLNQGGNTEAFF
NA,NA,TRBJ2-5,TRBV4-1,TGCGCCAGCAGCCAAGATCGTGCGGAGACCCAGTACTTC,CASSQDRAETQYF
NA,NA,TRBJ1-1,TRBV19,TGTGCCAGTAGTATAAACGGTGGCGGGCAAAACACTGAAGCTTTCTTT,CASSINGGGQNTEAFF
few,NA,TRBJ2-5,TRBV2,TGTGCCAGCAGTGGGGAGACCGGGGTGGGAGAGACCCAGTACTTC,CASSGETGVGETQYF
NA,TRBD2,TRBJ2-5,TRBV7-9,TGTGCCAGCAGCTTGGGCGGGGGAGCTTCCCAAGAGACCCAGTACTTC,CASSLGGGASQETQYF
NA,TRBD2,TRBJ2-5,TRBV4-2,TGTGCCAGCAGCCAAGATAGACTAGCGGGGGAAGAGACCCAGTACTTC,CASSQDRLAGEETQYF
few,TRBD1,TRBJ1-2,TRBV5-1,TGCGCCAGCTCTCAGGGACAGGACTATGGCTACACCTTC,CASSQGQDYGYTF
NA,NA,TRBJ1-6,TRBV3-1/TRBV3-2,TGTGCCAGCACACGGGGTGGCAATTCACCCCTCCACTTT,CASTRGGNSPLHF
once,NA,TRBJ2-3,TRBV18,TGTGCCAGCTCGCCTACCCGGGAGTACACAGATACGCAGTATTTT,CASSPTREYTDTQYF
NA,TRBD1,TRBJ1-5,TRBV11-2,TGTGCCAGCAGCGTCAACAGGGGGGGGCGTCAGCCCCAGCATTTT,CASSVNRGGRQPQHF
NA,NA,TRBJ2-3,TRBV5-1,TGCGCCAGCAGCTTGGCTCCTACTAGCTCTAGCACAGATACGCAGTATTTT,CASSLAPTSSSTDTQYF
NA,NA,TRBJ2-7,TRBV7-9,TGTGCCAGCAGCGCCCAGACAGGTTTAGGATACGAGCAGTACTTC,CASSAQTGLGYEQYF
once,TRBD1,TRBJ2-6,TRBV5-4,TGTGCCAGCAGCTTGGCAGGACAGGGGTCTGGGGCCAACGTCCTGACTTTC,CASSLAGQGSGANVLTF
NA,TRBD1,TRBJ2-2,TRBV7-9,TGTGCCAGCAGCTTATCCGGGACAGGGGCCGGGGAGCTGTTTTTT,CASSLSGTGAGELFF
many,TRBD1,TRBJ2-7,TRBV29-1,TGCAGCGTTGATGAGGAGTTCGGGACAGGTGCCTACGAGCAGTACTTC,CSVDEEFGTGAYEQYF
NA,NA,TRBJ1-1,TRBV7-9,TGTGCCAGCAGCTTAGAGGTGTCAGGGAACACTGAAGCTTTCTTT,CASSLEVSGNTEAFF
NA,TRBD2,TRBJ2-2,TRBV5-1,TGCGCCAGCTCAGTGGCGGGGCTAGCGGGGACCGGGGAGCTGTTTTTT,CASSVAGLAGTGELFF
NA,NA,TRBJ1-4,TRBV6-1,TGTGCCAGCAGTGAGGGGAGACAAAAACTGTTTTTT,CASSEGRQKLFF
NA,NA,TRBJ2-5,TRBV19,TGTGCCACCCAGAGACAGATAGGAATGTACCAAGAGACCCAGTACTTC,CATQRQIGMYQETQYF
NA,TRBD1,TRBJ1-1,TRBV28,TGTGCCAGCAGTTTAAGGACAGGGGTCACTGAAGCTTTCTTT,CASSLRTGVTEAFF
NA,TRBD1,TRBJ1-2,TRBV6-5,TGTGCCGGAATCCCTTCCACAGGGGGCGCGGTTGGCTACACCTTC,CAGIPSTGGAVGYTF
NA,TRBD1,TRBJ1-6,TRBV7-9,TGTGCCAGCAGCCAGTCGGCGGGACAGGGGGATTCACCCCTCCACTTT,CASSQSAGQGDSPLHF
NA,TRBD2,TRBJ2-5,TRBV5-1,TGCGCCCCCAGCTCAACCGGGCCTCGCGGGGGGGCCGGCCAAGAGACCCAGTACTTC,CAPSSTGPRGGAGQETQYF
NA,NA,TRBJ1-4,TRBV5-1,TGCGCCAGCAGCCCCTTGGCGGGGGCAACTAATGAAAAACTGTTTTTT,CASSPLAGATNEKLFF
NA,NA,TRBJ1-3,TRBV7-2,TGTGCCAGCAGCTCCCGGGGTTATGGGGGGGCCGACTCTGGAAACACCATATATTTT,CASSSRGYGGADSGNTIYF
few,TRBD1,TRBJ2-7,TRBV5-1,TGCGCCAGCAGCTTGGAAACAGGGGCCCCCTACGAGCAGTACTTC,CASSLETGAPYEQYF
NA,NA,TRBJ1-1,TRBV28,TGTGCCAGCAGTTTAACACAGTTGAACACTGAAGCTTTCTTT,CASSLTQLNTEAFF
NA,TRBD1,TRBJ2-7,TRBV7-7,TGTGCTAGCAGCTTAGGGGCCCCGGGACAGTCCTACGAGCAGTACTTC,CASSLGAPGQSYEQYF
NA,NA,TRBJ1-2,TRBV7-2,TGTGCCAGCAGCCCTCTACTGGGGGGGTCGAGCTATGGCTACACCTTC,CASSPLLGGSSYGYTF
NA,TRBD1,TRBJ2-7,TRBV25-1,TGTGCCAGCAGTGCCGGGACAGTCTACGAGCAGTACTTC,CASSAGTVYEQYF
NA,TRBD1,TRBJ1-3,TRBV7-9,TGTGCCAGCAGCGCCATACAGGACAGGGTCCCTGGAAACACCATATATTTT,CASSAIQDRVPGNTIYF
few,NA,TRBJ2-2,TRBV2,TGTGCCAGCATGGAACAGAGTGCCACCGGGGAGCTGTTTTTT,CASMEQSATGELFF
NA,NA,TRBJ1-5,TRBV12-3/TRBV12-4,TGTGCCAGCAGTCCTTCCCATCAGCCCCAGCATTTT,CASSPSHQPQHF
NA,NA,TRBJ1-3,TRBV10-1,TGCGCCAGCAGGGGGCCCTCCGGCTCTGGAAACACCATATATTTT,CASRGPSGSGNTIYF
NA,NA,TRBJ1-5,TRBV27,TGTGCCAGCAGTCGAATCGGGGTCGGCAATCAGCCCCAGCATTTT,CASSRIGVGNQPQHF
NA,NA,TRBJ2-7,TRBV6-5,TGTGCCAGCAGTTACTCGGACGGGGGTAGGTACGAGCAGTACTTC,CASSYSDGGRYEQYF
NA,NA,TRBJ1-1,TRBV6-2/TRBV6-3,TGTGCCAGCAGTTACGCGGAACGAGGAGTCTACACTGAAGCTTTCTTT,CASSYAERGVYTEAFF
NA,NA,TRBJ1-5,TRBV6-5,TGTGCCAGCAGTCCCCTACGGGGAAGCAATCAGCCCCAGCATTTT,CASSPLRGSNQPQHF
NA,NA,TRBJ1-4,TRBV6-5,TGTGCCAGCAGTTACTCGTCAGGCCAGGGTAATGAAAAACTGTTTTTT,CASSYSSGQGNEKLFF
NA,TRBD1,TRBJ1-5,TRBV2,TGTGCCAGCAGTCGGCAGGGGGCGAGTCAGCCCCAGCATTTT,CASSRQGASQPQHF
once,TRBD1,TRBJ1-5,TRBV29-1,TGCAGCGTTGCCGGGACAGGGGATCAGCCCCAGCATTTT,CSVAGTGDQPQHF
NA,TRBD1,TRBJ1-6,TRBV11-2,TGTGCCAGCACCAATAGCGGGACAGGGTTTAGGAATTCACCCCTCCACTTT,CASTNSGTGFRNSPLHF
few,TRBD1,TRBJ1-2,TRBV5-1,TGCGCCAGCAGCTTGGAAGGGGGCCGCGGGTATGGCTACACCTTC,CASSLEGGRGYGYTF
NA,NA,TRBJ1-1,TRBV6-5,TGTACCAGCAGTCTACAGGGCAGCTCGAACACTGAAGCTTTCTTT,CTSSLQGSSNTEAFF
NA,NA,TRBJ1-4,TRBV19,TGTGCCAGTAGTATAGGGCAGATTAATGAAAAACTGTTTTTT,CASSIGQINEKLFF